This T cell receptor (beta chain) was captured in a study of Ad26.COV2.S vaccination and SARS-CoV-2 variants. Findings of the study overall: Breadth and depth estimates from TCRs may understate total T cell responses.

J gave up 3 bases and V 2 bases, and 4 bases lay outside the gene matches. Germline CDR1 MNHEY, CDR2 SVGEGT. This CDR3 is built from 14 residues. A note on this clone: What it binds is not known.

Treatment meaning: over 15 received Ad26.COV2.S at low or high dose, single or two shots; a few received placebo; per-sample allocation not given. Sampling occurred on day 63 after the first vaccine or placebo injection. The protocol was immunoSEQ multiplex PCR, while the TCRdb copy is restricted to in-frame clones and leaves out a portion. The table lists about 320,000 clones, 70% to 90% of them singletons. The chain joins TRBV6-2 or TRBV6-3 to TRBJ2-7, with 7 bases aligning to TRBD2. This TCR came from a person aged 18-60 years who received the Ad26.COV2.S COVID-19 vaccine or a placebo. Specimen: peripheral blood, collected in a trial of Ad26.COV2.S vaccine versus placebo. The CDR3 DNA follows: TGTGCCAGCAGTTACAGGGCGGGGGTCTACGAGCAGTACTTC. Translated: CASSYRAGVYEQYF.